This TCR beta chain came from a study of blood T cell repertoires in COVID-19. Across the study: Collection of acute and convalescent COVID-19 samples took place in the United States, Italy and Spain. T cells, B-cell-depleted T cells, or PBMCs provided the cDNA or gDNA that served as material.

Method: immunoSEQ multiplex PCR; TCRdb's copy keeps in-frame clones and lacks some. The sample has roughly 500,000 clones, 70% to 90% seen once. V lost 6 bases and J lost 2; bases outside the gene matches: 6. The CDR3 is 16 residues long. The V gene's germline CDR1 is SNHLY and CDR2 FYNNEI. Sequenced input: peripheral blood. This clonotype was sampled from a human donor in a cohort sampled during active COVID-19. V and J are TRBV2 and TRBJ2-1, with 11 bases that match TRBD2. The CDR3 DNA is TGTGCCAGCAGGGAACTAGCGGGAGCGGCCTACAATGAGCAGTTCTTC. Translated, it gives CASRELAGAAYNEQFF. Variable domain in full (rest from reference TRBV2 and TRBJ2-1): EPEVTQTPSHQVTQMGQEVILRCVPISNHLYFYWYRQILGQKVEFLVSFYNNEISEKSEIFDDQFSVERPDGSNFTLKIRSTKLEDSAMYFCASRELAGAAYNEQFFGPGTRLTVL.